The TCR beta chain under discussion was sequenced for a study of cytomegalovirus exposure and HLA in healthy donors. The CDR3 loop spans 12 amino acids. V was cut by 4 bases and J by 5 bases, with 8 bases left in between. Per germline, CDR1 SGHNT and CDR2 YENEEA. A multiplex PCR was run with 60 Vbeta primers and 13 Jbeta primers. Sequenced by immunoSEQ multiplex PCR; TCRdb stores in-frame clones only, minus some. The table has over 150,000 clones, roughly 80% seen once. Comments on this clone: At the DNA level, this CDR3 is encoded by other sequences in the same sample as well.

Material for sequencing was PBMCs. This TCR came from a woman aged 40 to 50 in good health and CMV-seronegative. The chain employs TRBV11-3 and TRBJ1-2; TRBD1 might be the D (5 bases). Here the CDR3 reads CASSSGGYGYTF. For the CDR3, the DNA is TGTGCCAGCAGCTCCGGGGGGTATGGCTACACCTTC.